The 22 T cell receptor beta chains below come from one sample, sequenced in a study of blood T cell repertoires in COVID-19 (dated by TCRdb to 2020 to 2021). Receptor libraries were prepared by the immunoSEQ multiplex PCR assay. What TCRdb holds here is the immuneACCESS table cut down to in-frame rearrangements. Part of the clones is not present; checked against another copy, under half of the missing clones reflect an unresolved V gene, and the others are unexplained. Within this sample are 90,000 to 120,000 clones, with 80% to 95% of them counted one time only. The ten largest account for 0.85% to 1% of the sample. Sequenced: peripheral blood. Receptors were obtained from a man between 60 and 70 years old with acute or convalescent COVID-19.

This clone appeared once. The rearrangement uses TRBV18 and TRBJ2-2, with D maybe TRBD1 (5 bases). Trimming shortened V by 0 bases and J by 2 bases, and 10 bases separated the two germline ends. In germline, CDR1 is KGHSH, CDR2 LQKENI. The CDR3 is made up of 16 amino acids. The CDR3 protein is CASSPPFGHNTGELFF. DNA of the CDR3: TGTGCCAGCTCACCACCGTTTGGACATAACACCGGGGAGCTGTTTTTT.

J is TRBJ1-1 and V is TRBV18; 7 nucleotides agree with TRBD1. Germline lookup yields CDR1 KGHSH and CDR2 LQKENI. V was pared by 2 bases and J by 4 bases, with 13 bases of the junction left unmatched. CDR3 length equals 17 residues. The CDR3 DNA sequence: TGTGCCAGCTCACCAATCGGACAGGCCCTCTTAGGCACTGAAGCTTTCTTT. Encoded protein: CASSPIGQALLGTEAFF.

The chain employs TRBV28 and TRBJ1-3; D not certain. This CDR3 is 13 amino acids long. The V gene's germline CDR1 is MDHEN and CDR2 SYDVKM. Trimming took off 6 bases at V and 3 bases at J, with 9 bases between the two ends. The DNA for the CDR3 is TGTGCCAGCAGGCTGGACTTTGGAAACACCATATATTTT. It translates to CASRLDFGNTIYF. The complete variable domain, with remaining parts taken from reference TRBV28 and TRBJ1-3, reads DVKVTQSSRYLVKRTGEKVFLECVQDMDHENMFWYRQDPGLGLRLIYFSYDVKMKEKGDIPEGYSVSREKKERFSLILESASTNQTSMYLCASRLDFGNTIYFGEGSWLTVV.

The gene calls are TRBV18 and TRBJ2-5; 7 nucleotides line up with TRBD2. The CDR3 loop spans 18 amino acids. Germline loops: CDR1 KGHSH, CDR2 LQKENI. V trimming: 1 base; J trimming: 4 bases; junction bases outside the gene matches: 15. The CDR3 loop reads CASSPLPGAGRSSETQYF. CDR3 DNA sequence: TGTGCCAGCTCACCACTCCCGGGAGCGGGACGGTCCTCAGAGACCCAGTACTTC.

This chain joins TRBV28 and TRBJ1-5; TRBD1 might be the D (5 bases). V lost 5 bases and J 2 bases, leaving 13 bases between the germline ends. CDR3 length equals 15 residues. Germline V lookup: CDR1 MDHEN, CDR2 SYDVKM. The CDR3 loop reads CASSQGVRGNQPQHF. The CDR3 DNA is TGTGCCAGCAGTCAAGGGGTTAGGGGCAATCAGCCCCAGCATTTT.

The rearrangement uses TRBV19 and TRBJ1-2, with a weak D call TRBD1 (5 bases). Trimming removed 8 bases from V and 3 bases from J, with 7 bases in between. The CDR3 runs to 11 residues. The germline CDR1 and CDR2 sequences are LNHDA and SQIVND (reference sequence). The CDR3 reads CASDSYYGYTF. CDR3 DNA: TGTGCCAGTGACAGCTACTATGGCTACACCTTC.

The V and J genes are TRBV19 and TRBJ1-5; 9 bases fit TRBD1. Germline assignment: CDR1 LNHDA and CDR2 SQIVND (reference sequence). CDR3 length: 18 residues. V was pared by 5 bases and J by 2 bases, with 13 bases of the junction left unmatched. DNA of the CDR3: TGTGCCAGTAGTCAACACCTTGGGACAGGGAACGGCAATCAGCCCCAGCATTTT. Encoded protein: CASSQHLGTGNGNQPQHF.

The chain has TRBV24-1 and TRBJ1-1; 9 bases line up with TRBD1. The V and J ends lost 2 bases and 5 bases, in that order; junction bases with no gene match: 8. This CDR3 has 16 residues. Germline V gives CDR1 KGHDR, CDR2 SFDVKD. The CDR3 DNA reads TGTGCCACCAGTGATTCATTCCGGGACAGGGATACTGAAGCTTTCTTT. Amino acid sequence: CATSDSFRDRDTEAFF.

V gene TRBV6-4 combines with J gene TRBJ2-3; D is ambiguous. CDR3 length: 16 amino acids. Trimming shortened V by 2 bases and J by 0 bases, and 12 bases separated the two germline ends. CDR1 and CDR2 from the germline V gene are MRHNA and SNTAGT. The chain's CDR3 is CASSDGVQASTDTQYF. The DNA of the CDR3 is TGTGCCAGCAGTGACGGCGTCCAGGCTAGCACAGATACGCAGTATTTT.

The chain is built from TRBV2 and TRBJ2-7, with 14 bases fitting TRBD2. There are 14 residues in the CDR3. J was trimmed by 9 bases and V by 6 bases; bases with no gene match: 7. CDR1 is SNHLY, CDR2 FYNNEI, per germline. The CDR3 DNA reads as TGTGCCAGCAGGGGGACTAGCGGGAGTAGGCGGCAGTACTTC. Protein sequence: CASRGTSGSRRQYF.

V and J are TRBV30 and TRBJ2-3; the match to TRBD2 covers 8 bases. CDR3 length: 12 residues. Germline assignment: CDR1 GTSNPN and CDR2 SVGIG (reference sequence). The DNA of the CDR3 is TGTGGAAGCGGGAGCGGGTCAGATACGCAGTATTTT. This encodes CGSGSGSDTQYF.

The V gene is TRBV11-1, the J gene TRBJ2-7; TRBD2 matches at 11 bases. V shed 5 bases, J shed 8 bases, and the junction held 8 bases outside the gene matches. Germline CDR1 and CDR2: SGHAT and FQDESV (reference sequence). The CDR3 totals 14 residues. The CDR3 DNA reads as TGTGCCAGCAGCCCTAGCGGGAGGCCACCTCAGCAGTACTTC. Protein: CASSPSGRPPQQYF.

The chain uses TRBV6-1 and TRBJ1-4; 7 positions match TRBD1. V was clipped by 3 bases and J by 5 bases; unmatched bases: 0. Germline V gene data show CDR1 as MNHNS and CDR2 as SASEGT. CDR3 length: 13 residues. The DNA of the CDR3 is TGTGCCAGCAGTGAGGACAGGAATGAAAAACTGTTTTTT. Amino acids: CASSEDRNEKLFF.

This chain links TRBV28 with TRBJ1-1; 7 bases are shared with TRBD1. Germline CDR1 is MDHEN and CDR2 is SYDVKM. J was trimmed by 4 bases and V by 6 bases; bases with no gene match: 8. This CDR3 has 14 amino acids. This CDR3 is CASRRGQVRTEAFF. The CDR3 DNA reads as TGTGCCAGCAGACGCGGACAGGTCCGCACTGAAGCTTTCTTT.

This chain uses TRBV6-5 with TRBJ2-7; D gene ambiguous. The CDR3 consists of 16 residues. The V gene lost 2 bases and the J gene lost 0 bases, with 14 bases spanning the gap. CDR1 is MNHEY and CDR2 is SVGAGI in the germline V gene. CDR3 nucleotide sequence: TGTGCCAGCAGTTACCGTGTAAAGCGACCCTCCTACGAGCAGTACGTC. Translated: CASSYRVKRPSYEQYV.

The chain employs TRBV27 and TRBJ2-7, with D maybe TRBD1 (6 bases). Germline V CDR1 and CDR2: MNHEY, SMNVEV (reference sequence). This CDR3 has 14 residues. Trimming took off 6 bases at V and 10 bases at J, with 22 bases between the two ends. As DNA, the CDR3 is TGTGCCAGCAGGTTCAGAAACTCAGGGGTGAAACAGTACTTC. This gives the protein CASRFRNSGVKQYF.

This chain connects TRBV5-1 to TRBJ1-1, with TRBD1 as a possible D gene (6 bases). With 3 bases removed from V and 0 bases from J, the gap between germline ends came to 9 bases. There are 14 residues in the CDR3. Looked up from germline, CDR1 is SGHRS and CDR2 is YFSETQ. The CDR3 region is CASSWTAMNTEAFF. As DNA, the CDR3 is TGCGCCAGCAGCTGGACAGCAATGAACACTGAAGCTTTCTTT.

The chain is built from TRBV5-1 and TRBJ2-7; 14 bases align to TRBD2. Losses at the gene ends were 2 bases for V and 1 base for J; bases not matched to a gene: 8. The CDR3 totals 18 residues. Germline CDR1 SGHRS, CDR2 YFSETQ. The CDR3 is CASSFFAGTSGSSYEQYF. CDR3 DNA sequence: TGCGCCAGCAGCTTCTTCGCCGGGACTAGCGGGAGTTCCTACGAGCAGTACTTC.

The chain carries TRBV3-1 (or the pseudogene TRBV3-2) and TRBJ2-7, with D possibly matching TRBD1 (5 bases). Germline V gene data show CDR1 as LGHDT and CDR2 as YNNKEL (reference sequence). The CDR3 consists of 14 residues. V was clipped by 0 bases and J by 2 bases, with 8 bases between them. This CDR3 reads CASSQEPTAYEQYF. The CDR3 DNA reads as TGTGCCAGCAGCCAAGAGCCGACAGCCTACGAGCAGTACTTC.

The J gene is TRBJ2-5, the V gene TRBV11-3; 14 bases are shared with TRBD2. This CDR3 has 17 residues. Germline trimming cut 4 bases from V and 5 bases from J; bases unmatched to any gene: 9. Germline V CDR1 and CDR2: SGHNT, YENEEA. The CDR3 DNA is TGTGCCAGCAGCTCAGGAGGACTAGCGGGAGGACCGGAGACCCAGTACTTC. Translating it yields CASSSGGLAGGPETQYF.

The chain links TRBV30 to TRBJ1-2; D uncertain. With 3 bases removed from V and 5 bases from J, the gap between germline ends came to 16 bases. Germline CDR1 reads GTSNPN; CDR2 reads SVGIG (reference sequence). This CDR3 comprises 14 residues. The CDR3 protein is CAWSRDITFYGYTF. CDR3 nucleotides: TGTGCCTGGAGCCGGGATATAACCTTTTATGGCTACACCTTC.

This chain connects TRBV13 to TRBJ2-2; D may be TRBD2 (6 bases). Germline assignment: CDR1 PRHDT and CDR2 FYEKMQ (reference sequence). V lost 1 base and J lost 4, with 10 bases in between. There are 15 residues in the CDR3. For the CDR3, the DNA is TGTGCCAGCAGCTTAGAGCAGGGAGGCACCGGGGAGCTGTTTTTT. Residues: CASSLEQGGTGELFF.